One and the same sample provided the 28 T cell receptor beta chains below, sequenced in a study of cytomegalovirus exposure and HLA in healthy donors (dated by TCRdb to about 2017). The library was prepared using the immunoSEQ multiplex PCR assay. A mixture of 60 forward primers for TCR Vbeta segments and 13 reverse primers for TCR Jbeta segments was used in the multiplex PCR. TCRdb obtained this table from immuneACCESS and retained in-frame rearrangements with V and J assigned. These tables miss some clones; where compared with another copy, unresolved V genes account for less than half of the shortfall, and the remainder is unexplained. The sample table records some 110,000 clones; approximately 80% of these occur just once. In total, the top ten clones hold around 3.9% of the sample. Material: PBMCs. The receptors stem from a man aged 40-50 years in good health and CMV-seronegative.

In this sample, this clone turned up a few times. The genes are TRBV19 and TRBJ2-3; D might be TRBD1 (5 bases). V lost 4 bases and J lost 7, with 15 bases in between. The CDR3 is 14 residues long. The germline V gene encodes CDR1 LNHDA and CDR2 SQIVND (reference sequence). The CDR3 is CASSTGKRINTQYF. In DNA form, the CDR3 reads TGTGCCAGTAGTACAGGGAAGAGAATCAATACGCAGTATTTT.

The chain couples TRBV7-9 to TRBJ1-2, with 8 bases fitting TRBD1. CDR3 size: 16 residues. CDR1 and CDR2 from the germline V gene are SEHNR and FQNEAQ (reference sequence). J gave up 7 bases and V 2 bases, and 12 bases lay outside the gene matches. Here the CDR3 reads CASSLSLRTGSIGYTF. The CDR3 nucleotides read TGTGCCAGCAGCTTATCTCTCCGGACAGGGTCCATTGGCTACACCTTC. Variable domain in full (rest from reference TRBV7-9 and TRBJ1-2): DTGVSQNPRHKITKRGQNVTFRCDPISEHNRLYWYRQTLGQGPEFLTYFQNEAQLEKSRLLSDRFSAERPKGSFSTLEIQRTEQGDSAMYLCASSLSLRTGSIGYTFGSGTRLTVV.

V gene TRBV7-9 combines with J gene TRBJ2-3; 8 nucleotides agree with TRBD1. This CDR3 region has 18 residues. After removal of 1 base from V and 0 bases from J, the junction contained 9 bases not matched to a gene. Looked up from germline, CDR1 is SEHNR and CDR2 is FQNEAQ (reference sequence). The DNA for the CDR3 is TGTGCCAGCAGCTTAGGGTTAATTTGGACAGGGAGCACAGATACGCAGTATTTT. Its translation is CASSLGLIWTGSTDTQYF.

The gene calls are TRBV5-4 and TRBJ2-7; the match to TRBD1 covers 7 bases. CDR3 length: 13 residues. Germline-derived CDR1 and CDR2 are SGHNT and YYREEE (reference sequence). J lost 3 bases, V lost 4 bases, and 4 bases had no gene match. CDR3: CASSTRQGYEQYF. Written as DNA, the CDR3 is TGTGCCAGCAGCACAAGACAGGGCTACGAGCAGTACTTC.

The rearrangement joins TRBV27 to TRBJ1-6, with TRBD1 identical over 7 bases. The CDR3 covers 16 residues. With V trimmed by 6 bases and J by 10 bases, 15 bases remained unmatched. CDR1 is MNHEY and CDR2 is SMNVEV in the germline V gene (reference sequence). This CDR3 reads CASRFTHEGAKSPLHF. Written as DNA, the CDR3 is TGTGCCAGCAGATTTACACATGAGGGGGCCAAATCACCCCTCCACTTT.

A few counts support this clone. V usage is TRBV7-9 and J usage is TRBJ2-5; D is undetermined. The length of the CDR3 is 14 residues. Germline CDR1 is SEHNR and CDR2 is FQNEAQ (reference sequence). Trimming removed 1 base from V and 2 bases from J, with 8 bases in between. The CDR3 is CASSLEYKQETQYF. CDR3 nucleotides: TGTGCCAGCAGCTTAGAGTACAAGCAAGAGACCCAGTACTTC.

The rearrangement joins TRBV7-3 to TRBJ1-1, with unresolved D. Per the germline V gene, CDR1 is SGHTA and CDR2 is FQGTGA. The CDR3 covers 14 residues. The V and J ends lost 2 bases and 2 bases respectively, with 9 bases between them. CDR3 sequence: CASSLSGPNTEAFF. The CDR3 DNA follows: TGTGCCAGCAGCTTATCAGGCCCTAACACTGAAGCTTTCTTT.

About this clone: Other DNA sequences in the sample encode the same CDR3. The chain combines TRBV2 with TRBJ2-3; 9 nucleotides line up with TRBD1. The CDR3 sequence is 14 residues long. With V trimmed by 10 bases and J by 4 bases, 9 bases remained unmatched. In germline, CDR1 is SNHLY, CDR2 FYNNEI. The CDR3 region has the DNA TGTGCCACCCCGTCGGGACAGGGTTCAGATACGCAGTATTTT. This translates into CATPSGQGSDTQYF.

The genes are TRBV18 and TRBJ2-3; 7 bases align to TRBD1. The CDR3 totals 15 residues. J gave up 4 bases and V 3 bases, and 7 bases lay outside the gene matches. Germline V lookup: CDR1 KGHSH, CDR2 LQKENI. The CDR3: CASSPIRQGADTQYF. CDR3 bases: TGTGCCAGCTCACCCATTCGACAGGGAGCAGATACGCAGTATTTT.

The chain is built from TRBV12-5 and TRBJ1-4; possibly TRBD1 for D (5 bases). The CDR3 is 15 amino acids. Germline V CDR1 and CDR2: LGHNT, FRNRAP. V lost 6 bases and J lost 6, with 17 bases in between. As DNA, the CDR3 is TGTGCTAGTGGGGCTGGGGGGACGGAATATGAAAAACTGTTTTTT. Protein sequence: CASGAGGTEYEKLFF.

J is TRBJ1-2 and V is TRBV27, with a possible D match to TRBD1 (6 bases). Germline assignment: CDR1 MNHEY and CDR2 SMNVEV (reference sequence). The CDR3 totals 14 residues. V lost 5 bases and J 8 bases, leaving 18 bases between the germline ends. DNA of the CDR3: TGTGCCAGCAGTCAACGCCGGGACAATGACGGCTACACCTTC. Amino acid sequence: CASSQRRDNDGYTF.

This rearrangement joins TRBV7-2 to TRBJ2-3; maybe TRBD1 (6 bases). Trimming took off 5 bases at V and 1 base at J, with 13 bases between the two ends. The length of the CDR3 is 15 residues. Germline values: CDR1 SGHTA, CDR2 FQGNSA. The CDR3 nucleotides read TGTGCCAGCAGCCCGGACAGCCTCGGCACAGATACGCAGTATTTT. Translated: CASSPDSLGTDTQYF. Variable domain in full (rest from reference TRBV7-2 and TRBJ2-3): GAGVSQSPSNKVTEKGKDVELRCDPISGHTALYWYRQSLGQGLEFLIYFQGNSAPDKSGLPSDRFSAERTGGSVSTLTIQRTQQEDSAVYLCASSPDSLGTDTQYFGPGTRLTVL.

The gene calls are TRBV6-5 and TRBJ1-1; D call uncertain. The germline V and J ends were trimmed by 4 bases and 6 bases, with 9 bases remaining between them. The CDR3 covers 12 residues. Germline CDR1 MNHEY, CDR2 SVGAGI. The CDR3 is CASSSFRSEAFF. Written as DNA, the CDR3 is TGTGCCAGCAGTTCGTTCAGGTCTGAAGCTTTCTTT.

This chain connects TRBV5-5 to TRBJ2-1; 7 nucleotides align to TRBD2. This CDR3 has 15 residues. V lost 4 bases and J lost 6; bases outside the gene matches: 10. Looked up from germline, CDR1 is SGHKS and CDR2 is YYEKEE (reference sequence). The CDR3 DNA reads TGTGCCAGCAGCGAGACCGGGGGGTCAGGCAATGAGCAGTTCTTC. Translation gives CASSETGGSGNEQFF.

V and J are TRBV6-5 and TRBJ2-1; possibly TRBD1 for D (6 bases). V was clipped by 8 bases and J by 6 bases, with 8 bases between them. Per germline, CDR1 MNHEY and CDR2 SVGAGI. This CDR3 has 11 amino acids. For the CDR3, the DNA is TGTGCCAGCGCCAGGGGCAATGAGCAGTTCTTC. It encodes CASARGNEQFF.

With respect to this clone: A read error may account for a junction end that differs from germline. The V gene is TRBV16, the J gene TRBJ2-5, with a tentative D call TRBD2 (6 bases). The CDR3 runs to 14 residues. Per the germline V gene, CDR1 is KGHSY and CDR2 is FQNENV. This CDR3 is CASSQSGGKEAQYF. The CDR3 bases are TGTGCCAGCAGCCAATCTGGGGGGAAAGAGGCCCAGTACTTC.

This sequence joins TRBV9 and TRBJ2-3; 7 bases fit TRBD1. The J segment lost 1 base and the V segment lost 0 bases, leaving 8 bases of the junction unmatched. Germline values: CDR1 SGDLS, CDR2 YYNGEE. The CDR3 loop spans 17 amino acids. The CDR3 region is CASSVVGKGAGTDTQYF. The CDR3 nucleotides are TGTGCCAGCAGCGTAGTAGGGAAGGGGGCAGGCACAGATACGCAGTATTTT.

This sequence joins TRBV27 and TRBJ2-7; tentative D call: TRBD1 (6 bases). Germline lookup yields CDR1 MNHEY and CDR2 SMNVEV (reference sequence). The length of the CDR3 is 13 residues. The V end lost 3 bases, the J end lost 3 bases, and 9 bases lay between the germline ends. CDR3 coding DNA: TGTGCCAGCAGTTTGGGGGCCCACTACGAGCAGTACTTC. Its translation: CASSLGAHYEQYF.

The rearrangement links TRBV4-3 to TRBJ1-1, with D possibly being TRBD1 (6 bases). The germline V gene encodes CDR1 LGHNA and CDR2 YSLEER. The CDR3 extends over 14 amino acids. Trimming cost V 4 bases and J 4 bases, with 13 bases left between them. The CDR3 nucleotides are TGCGCCAGCAGCCCAGAACAGGGTCGCACTGAAGCTTTCTTT. Protein product: CASSPEQGRTEAFF.

This chain joins TRBV9 and TRBJ2-3, with 9 nucleotides matching TRBD2. The germline CDR1 and CDR2 sequences are SGDLS and YYNGEE. This CDR3 is 15 amino acids long. The J segment lost 5 bases and the V segment lost 2 bases, leaving 6 bases of the junction unmatched. Here the CDR3 reads CASSVGGGALDTQYF. The CDR3 nucleotides read TGTGCCAGCAGCGTTGGCGGGGGGGCCTTAGATACGCAGTATTTT.

The table lists this clone with a few counts. This rearrangement joins TRBV28 to TRBJ2-3; possibly TRBD2 for D (5 bases). Trimming took off 4 bases at V and 0 bases at J, with 17 bases between the two ends. The germline CDR1 and CDR2 sequences are MDHEN and SYDVKM. CDR3 length: 17 residues. Here the CDR3 DNA reads TGTGCCAGCAGTTCACCCTTTGGGCTAGCTAGCACAGATACGCAGTATTTT. Translating it yields CASSSPFGLASTDTQYF.

This chain uses TRBV30 with TRBJ2-2, with TRBD2 matching over 8 bases. V gave up 4 bases and J gave up 6 bases; unmatched junction bases: 7. The CDR3 has 14 residues. Germline loops: CDR1 GTSNPN, CDR2 SVGIG (reference sequence). The CDR3 region has the DNA TGTGCCTGGAAAGCGGGGGTGAAGGCCGGGGAGCTGTTTTTT. Translated: CAWKAGVKAGELFF.

This CDR3 is CASSLRGGGAYEQYF. Written as DNA, the CDR3 is TGTGCCAGCAGCTTACGAGGCGGGGGGGCCTACGAGCAGTACTTC. The chain employs TRBV7-6 and TRBJ2-7, with 9 nucleotides matching TRBD2. CDR3 length equals 15 residues. The germline CDR1 and CDR2 sequences are SGHVS and FNYEAQ. Trimming removed 2 bases from V and 2 bases from J; junction bases left unmatched: 4.

The chain combines TRBV6-5 with TRBJ2-1, with D possibly matching TRBD1 (6 bases). CDR3 size: 15 residues. Per the germline V gene, CDR1 is MNHEY and CDR2 is SVGAGI. The V and J ends lost 5 bases and 0 bases respectively, with 11 bases between them. The CDR3 loop reads CASSITGSSYNEQFF. In nucleotides, the CDR3 is TGTGCCAGCAGTATTACAGGGAGCTCCTACAATGAGCAGTTCTTC.

V and J are TRBV11-3 and TRBJ2-4, with a possible D match to TRBD1 (5 bases). The V gene lost 4 bases and the J gene lost 4 bases, with 8 bases spanning the gap. There are 13 residues in the CDR3. Germline CDR1 and CDR2: SGHNT and YENEEA. The CDR3 DNA sequence: TGTGCCAGCAGCTCCGACAGTAAAAACATTCAGTACTTC. Its protein is CASSSDSKNIQYF.

The rearrangement links TRBV2 to TRBJ1-5, with D possibly matching TRBD1 (6 bases). This CDR3 has 17 residues. Germline-derived CDR1 and CDR2 are SNHLY and FYNNEI. Trimming took off 6 bases at V and 5 bases at J, with 23 bases between the two ends. The CDR3 DNA follows: TGTGCCAGCAGACTCCCTGGACAGACAGATACCTATCAGCCCCAGCATTTT. Its protein is CASRLPGQTDTYQPQHF.

This chain joins TRBV7-9 and TRBJ1-5; TRBD1 might be the D (6 bases). V was pared by 3 bases and J by 7 bases, with 13 bases between. This CDR3 region has 14 residues. Germline V gene sequence: CDR1 SEHNR, CDR2 FQNEAQ (reference sequence). CDR3 loop: CASSLGGGWQPQHF. For the CDR3, the DNA is TGTGCCAGCAGCTTGGGAGGGGGGTGGCAGCCCCAGCATTTT.

The J gene is TRBJ1-1, the V gene TRBV2; D unresolved. CDR1 and CDR2 from the germline V gene are SNHLY and FYNNEI. The V end was cut by 1 base, the J end by 5 bases, with 8 bases between. The CDR3 is 13 residues long. CDR3 sequence: CASSEGARTEAFF. The CDR3 bases are TGTGCCAGCAGTGAAGGGGCCCGTACTGAAGCTTTCTTT.